Following are 21 T cell receptor beta chains from one sample sequenced in a study of blood T cell repertoires in COVID-19 (dated by TCRdb to the early 2020s). The library was obtained by the immunoSEQ multiplex PCR assay. TCRdb took over this immuneACCESS table, retaining in-frame rearrangements with V and J assigned. Such tables are incomplete; in checked studies, under half of the missing clones stem from an unresolved V gene, and the remainder is unexplained. This sample lists about 430,000 clones; roughly nine tenths were detected once. The top ten clones comprise more than 0.95% of the sample. The sequencing sample was made of PBMCs or T cells enriched from blood (not recorded which). Receptors originate from a man aged 25 to 45 who had recovered from COVID-19.

The chain recombines TRBV27 with TRBJ1-1; perhaps TRBD1 as D (5 bases). With 5 bases removed from V and 5 bases from J, the gap between germline ends came to 15 bases. The germline V gene encodes CDR1 MNHEY and CDR2 SMNVEV (reference sequence). This CDR3 has 14 residues. The CDR3 nucleotides are TGTGCCAGCAGTCTTTCAGGGTTTCGGACTGAAGCTTTCTTT. This sequence encodes CASSLSGFRTEAFF.

The chain is built from TRBV4-2 and TRBJ2-1, with 8 nucleotides matching TRBD2. Germline lookup yields CDR1 LGHNA and CDR2 YNFKEQ. This CDR3 has 16 amino acids. The ends lost 4 bases at V and 3 bases at J; junction bases unmatched: 8. The CDR3 reads CASSPVSGSVYNEQFF. CDR3 coding DNA: TGTGCCAGCAGCCCCGTCAGCGGGAGTGTCTACAATGAGCAGTTCTTC.

The chain joins TRBV7-6 to TRBJ2-2, with TRBD1 identical over 9 bases. The CDR3 runs to 16 residues. V gave up 5 bases and J gave up 7 bases; unmatched junction bases: 11. Germline loops: CDR1 SGHVS, CDR2 FNYEAQ. The CDR3 coding sequence is TGTGCCAGCAGCCCCAGACAGGGGGAGGCTGGCGGGGAGCTGTTTTTT. Its translation: CASSPRQGEAGGELFF.

The chain uses TRBV10-1 and TRBJ1-4; D not resolved. The CDR3 is 14 residues long. V lost 3 bases and J 8 bases, leaving 13 bases between the germline ends. CDR1 is WNHNN and CDR2 is SYGVQD in the germline V gene (reference sequence). CDR3 in DNA: TGCGCCAGCAGTGAAGCACATACGGGAGAAAAACTGTTTTTT. The encoded protein is CASSEAHTGEKLFF.

The V and J genes are TRBV7-9 and TRBJ1-4; 7 bases line up with TRBD1. In germline, CDR1 is SEHNR, CDR2 FQNEAQ (reference sequence). This CDR3 spans 12 amino acids. The V segment lost 5 bases and the J segment 7 bases; nucleotides outside the gene matches: 1. CDR3 nucleotides: TGTGCCAGCAGCCGGGACAGTGAAAAACTGTTTTTT. Its translation: CASSRDSEKLFF.

The chain has TRBV5-4 and TRBJ1-5; 7 positions match TRBD1. V shed 4 bases, J shed 1 base, and the junction held 2 bases outside the gene matches. Germline CDR1 and CDR2: SGHNT and YYREEE (reference sequence). The CDR3 extends over 14 amino acids. The CDR3 DNA follows: TGTGCCAGCAGCATGGACAGGAGCAATCAGCCCCAGCATTTT. Its translation: CASSMDRSNQPQHF.

V and J are TRBV6-5 and TRBJ2-2; TRBD1 is a possible D gene (6 bases). The CDR3 has 15 amino acids. Per germline, CDR1 MNHEY and CDR2 SVGAGI. Deletions cut 2 bases from V and 8 bases from J, with 15 bases between. The CDR3 reads CASSYLQGPNGELFF. Here the CDR3 DNA reads TGTGCCAGCAGTTACCTCCAGGGGCCTAATGGGGAGCTGTTTTTT.

The rearrangement uses TRBV7-9 and TRBJ1-2; 8 bases match TRBD1. Germline trimming cut 5 bases from V and 6 bases from J; bases unmatched to any gene: 14. Germline V gene data show CDR1 as SEHNR and CDR2 as FQNEAQ (reference sequence). The CDR3 has 16 amino acids. CDR3 DNA sequence: TGTGCCAGCAGCACGAACCGGGGACAGGTTGAAAATGGCTACACCTTC. It yields the protein CASSTNRGQVENGYTF.

This clone was picked up a small number of times. The rearrangement uses TRBV7-9 and TRBJ1-4; D gene uncertain. Looked up from germline, CDR1 is SEHNR and CDR2 is FQNEAQ (reference sequence). The CDR3 consists of 13 residues. V was clipped by 5 bases and J by 13 bases, with 17 bases between them. In nucleotides, the CDR3 is TGTGCCAGCAGCCTTAAGAGCCCCCGCGGACTGTTTTTT. This codes for CASSLKSPRGLFF.

The chain combines TRBV28 with TRBJ2-7, with 7 bases that match TRBD1. With V trimmed by 6 bases and J by 2 bases, 10 bases remained unmatched. The CDR3 has 15 amino acids. Per the germline V gene, CDR1 is MDHEN and CDR2 is SYDVKM. The CDR3 spells CASRSPSGQTYEQYF. In nucleotides, the CDR3 is TGTGCCAGCAGGTCCCCCTCGGGACAGACCTACGAGCAGTACTTC.

The chain recombines TRBV28 with TRBJ2-7; 9 nucleotides agree with TRBD1. Looked up from germline, CDR1 is MDHEN and CDR2 is SYDVKM. The ends lost 4 bases at V and 3 bases at J; junction bases unmatched: 13. The CDR3 covers 17 residues. This CDR3 reads CASSSAPGQGTYYEQYF. The CDR3 nucleotides are TGTGCCAGCAGTTCCGCACCGGGACAGGGAACCTACTACGAGCAGTACTTC.

The chain is built from TRBV6-5 and TRBJ1-5; tentative D call: TRBD1 (6 bases). Trimming removed 6 bases from V and 6 bases from J, with 12 bases in between. The length of the CDR3 is 13 residues. CDR1 and CDR2 from the germline V gene are MNHEY and SVGAGI. The CDR3 loop reads CASSPTGGQPQHF. The CDR3 DNA sequence: TGTGCCAGCAGCCCGACAGGCGGTCAGCCCCAGCATTTT.

The V gene is TRBV7-9, the J gene TRBJ2-7; 7 bases align to TRBD1. Germline assignment: CDR1 SEHNR and CDR2 FQNEAQ (reference sequence). The length of the CDR3 is 15 residues. With V trimmed by 7 bases and J by 3 bases, 12 bases remained unmatched. DNA for the CDR3: TGTGCCAGCACCCACACCGGACAGGCGTACTACGAGCAGTACTTC. The encoded protein is CASTHTGQAYYEQYF. Full variable domain (missing parts from reference TRBV7-9 and TRBJ2-7): DTGVSQNPRHKITKRGQNVTFRCDPISEHNRLYWYRQTLGQGPEFLTYFQNEAQLEKSRLLSDRFSAERPKGSFSTLEIQRTEQGDSAMYLCASTHTGQAYYEQYFGPGTRLTVT.

V is TRBV30 and J is TRBJ1-4; no reliable D call. The V and J ends lost 0 bases and 5 bases respectively, with 7 bases between them. Looked up from germline, CDR1 is GTSNPN and CDR2 is SVGIG (reference sequence). This CDR3 contains 13 residues. The CDR3 DNA is TGTGCCTGGAGTGTACGAGGGAATGAAAAACTGTTTTTT. This sequence encodes CAWSVRGNEKLFF.

This clone came up once. The chain is built from TRBV21-1 and TRBJ2-1; the table calls TRBD2, which could not be checked here. TRBV21-1 is flagged as a pseudogene. The CDR3 is 15 residues long. CDR3 amino acids: CASSRLAVLGNEQFF. DNA for the CDR3: TGTGCCAGCAGCAGACTAGCGGTTCTTGGGAATGAGCAGTTCTTC.

The J gene is TRBJ1-6, the V gene TRBV27; possible D gene TRBD1, 6 bases. V was trimmed by 6 bases and J by 10 bases, leaving 16 bases between them. The length of the CDR3 is 14 residues. Germline V gene sequence: CDR1 MNHEY, CDR2 SMNVEV (reference sequence). The CDR3 is CASRGGGGDSPLHF. For the CDR3, the DNA is TGTGCCAGCAGGGGGGGCGGGGGCGACTCACCCCTCCACTTT.

This chain links TRBV28 with TRBJ1-2; perhaps TRBD1 as D (6 bases). Germline-derived CDR1 and CDR2 are MDHEN and SYDVKM. Between the trimmed V and J ends, which lost 7 bases and 3 bases, there was a span of 9 bases. CDR3 length: 12 residues. CDR3 DNA: TGTGCCAGCAATTCAGGGGACTATGGCTACACCTTC. Translated, it gives CASNSGDYGYTF.

This chain uses TRBV11-3 with TRBJ2-1, with 10 bases identical to TRBD2. Germline assignment: CDR1 SGHNT and CDR2 YENEEA. The CDR3 loop spans 17 amino acids. After removal of 0 bases from V and 4 bases from J, the junction contained 6 bases not matched to a gene. This CDR3 reads CASSLDQAGGTYNEQFF. In nucleotides, the CDR3 is TGTGCCAGCAGCTTAGACCAAGCGGGAGGGACTTACAATGAGCAGTTCTTC. The variable domain in full, with the rest retrieved from reference TRBV11-3 and TRBJ2-1, is EAGVVQSPRYKIIEKKQPVAFWCNPISGHNTLYWYLQNLGQGPELLIRYENEEAVDDSQLPKDRFSAERLKGVDSTLKIQPAELGDSAVYLCASSLDQAGGTYNEQFFGPGTRLTVL.

The chain links TRBV29-1 to TRBJ2-1, with 9 positions matching TRBD1. With 2 bases clipped from V and 7 bases from J, the junction kept 3 bases outside the gene matches. CDR1 SQVTM and CDR2 ANQGSEA come from the germline V gene. This CDR3 is built from 13 residues. The CDR3 loop is CSVETGGWNEQFF. In nucleotides, the CDR3 is TGCAGCGTTGAAACAGGGGGCTGGAATGAGCAGTTCTTC.

V is TRBV19 and J is TRBJ2-7, with TRBD2 matching over 10 bases. V lost 3 bases, J lost 5 bases, and 4 bases stayed unmatched. The CDR3 has 14 residues. From germline, CDR1 is LNHDA and CDR2 SQIVND (reference sequence). CDR3 coding DNA: TGTGCCAGTAGTATCCTAGCGGGAGAGGACGAGCAGTACTTC. Encoded protein: CASSILAGEDEQYF.

This clone was recorded a few times. This chain connects TRBV7-9 to TRBJ2-5; TRBD1 agrees at 7 bases. CDR1 and CDR2 (germline): SEHNR, FQNEAQ (reference sequence). The CDR3 loop spans 15 amino acids. Unmatched junction bases numbered 9, after V lost 6 bases and J lost 2 bases. The CDR3 bases are TGTGCCAGCAGGGACCGGGACAGTAGACAAGAGACCCAGTACTTC. Its translation: CASRDRDSRQETQYF. The full variable domain, its missing parts supplied by reference TRBV7-9 and TRBJ2-5, is DTGVSQNPRHKITKRGQNVTFRCDPISEHNRLYWYRQTLGQGPEFLTYFQNEAQLEKSRLLSDRFSAERPKGSFSTLEIQRTEQGDSAMYLCASRDRDSRQETQYFGPGTRLLVL.